This T cell receptor (beta chain) was sequenced in a study of CD8+CD57+ T cells in acquired aplastic anemia. Regarding the study as a whole: Sharing between patients and controls was observed for over 25 CD8+ CDR3 sequences.

Sequenced patients had shown CD8+CD57+ cell expansion by flow cytometry. Each patient carried a diagnosis of severe acquired aplastic anemia. The study sampled blood from patients who had received no therapy. Template material for TCR beta VDJ and CDR3 profiling consisted of genomic DNA. TCRdb re-analysed the reads in MiXCR, keeping a single row per CDR3 protein. The sample holds under 350,000 distinct CDR3 sequences, about 50% seen once. Germline CDR1 is SGDLS and CDR2 is YYNGEE. This CDR3 is 14 amino acids long. V was pared by 0 bases and J by 8 bases, with 12 bases between. Comment on this clonotype: Its cognate antigen is unknown.

Sequenced material: sorted CD4+, CD8+, or CD8+CD57+ T cells (not recorded which) from PBMCs. The receptor comes from a human donor with aplastic anemia. The chain joins TRBV9 to TRBJ2-1; the D gene is possibly TRBD2 (6 bases). The CDR3 DNA follows: TGTGCCAGCAGCGTAGGGGCGGGACGGGATGAGCAGTTCTTC. Residues: CASSVGAGRDEQFF.